This T cell receptor (beta chain) was identified in a study of blood T cells in healthy people across ages. This CDR3 spans 15 amino acids. In germline, CDR1 is MDHEN, CDR2 SYDVKM. V was pared by 3 bases and J by 0 bases, with 10 bases between. Together with a sample-barcoded 5' primer, a J-beta primer mix was included in a second PCR lasting about 6 to 11 cycles. TCRdb processed the 5' RACE reads anew with MiXCR; each CDR3 protein has one entry. The sample yields around 1.5 million distinct CDR3 sequences, 59% seen once. The sequencing sample was made of blood. The sequence came from a young man in good health. The J gene is TRBJ2-3, the V gene TRBV28; D not certain. The CDR3 region has the DNA TGTGCCAGCAGTTTCACGGTGGCTAGCACAGATACGCAGTATTTT. This translates into CASSFTVASTDTQYF. Full variable domain (rest looked up from reference TRBV28 and TRBJ2-3): DVKVTQSSRYLVKRTGEKVFLECVQDMDHENMFWYRQDPGLGLRLIYFSYDVKMKEKGDIPEGYSVSREKKERFSLILESASTNQTSMYLCASSFTVASTDTQYFGPGTRLTVL.